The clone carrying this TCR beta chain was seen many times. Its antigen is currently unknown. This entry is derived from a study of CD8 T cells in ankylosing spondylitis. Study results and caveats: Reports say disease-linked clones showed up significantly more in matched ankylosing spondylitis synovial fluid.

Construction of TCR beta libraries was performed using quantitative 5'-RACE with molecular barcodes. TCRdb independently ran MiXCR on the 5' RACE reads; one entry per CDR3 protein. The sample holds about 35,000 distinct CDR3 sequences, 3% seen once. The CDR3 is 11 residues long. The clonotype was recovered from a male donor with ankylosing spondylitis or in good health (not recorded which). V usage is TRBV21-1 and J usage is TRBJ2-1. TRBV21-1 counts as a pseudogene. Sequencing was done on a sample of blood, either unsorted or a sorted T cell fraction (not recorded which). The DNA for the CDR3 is TGTGCCAGCAGCACTGGTAATGAGCAGTTCTTC. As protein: CASSTGNEQFF.